The rows below give T cell receptor beta chains drawn from one sample of a study of regulatory T cells in long-lasting Graves disease. One entry per CDR3 protein, called by TCRdb with MiXCR from the multiplex PCR reads. The sample includes more than 300,000 distinct CDR3 sequences, about 16% of them seen just once. Here the sequenced sample was peripheral blood mononuclear cells (PBMCs), taken at new diagnosis, from a patient treated with antithyroid drugs. The origin of the receptors is a female donor with Graves disease. The CDR3 runs from the conserved cysteine through the conserved F or W. D genes are given only for firm matches. The size field is filled for only some rows; it gives once, few, many or a size class.

cdr3_nt | cdr3_aa | j_call | clone_size | v_call | d_call
TGTGCCAGCAGCCGAGTACAGGGGGCTGACAATGAGCAGTTCTTC | CASSRVQGADNEQFF | TRBJ2-1 | - | TRBV12-3/TRBV12-4 | TRBD1
TGTGCCATCAGTGCCGTCTTGTCTGCGACGTCCTACAATGAGCAGTTCTTC | CAISAVLSATSYNEQFF | TRBJ2-1 | few | TRBV10-3 | -
TGCAGCGTGACAGGGATAAAAGAGACCCAGTACTTC | CSVTGIKETQYF | TRBJ2-5 | many | TRBV29-1 | TRBD1
TGTGCCAGCGTGGTGACTGAAGCTTTCTTT | CASVVTEAFF | TRBJ1-1 | many | TRBV2 | -
TGCGCCAGCAGCCCAGGACCCTCAAACACTGAAGCTTTCTTT | CASSPGPSNTEAFF | TRBJ1-1 | many | TRBV5-1 | -
TGTGCCAGCAGTTACGACGAACAAGAGACCCAGTACTTC | CASSYDEQETQYF | TRBJ2-5 | many | TRBV6-9 | -
TGCGCCAGCAGCCAAGTCCGGAGTGGCGGCGATTGGTTCTTC | CASSQVRSGGDWFF | TRBJ2-1 | - | TRBV4-1 | -
TGCGCCAGCAGCTTTGGGACAGGCATGAGATACCAAGAGACCCAGTACTTC | CASSFGTGMRYQETQYF | TRBJ2-5 | many | TRBV5-1 | TRBD1
TGTGCCAGCAGTTTATTGGGGGCGGGGGACACCGGGGAGCTGTTTTTT | CASSLLGAGDTGELFF | TRBJ2-2 | - | TRBV28 | -
TGTGCCAGCAGCAGAGGAGGGGGAGAGTCCTACAATGAGCAGTTCTTC | CASSRGGGESYNEQFF | TRBJ2-1 | few | TRBV11-2 | -
TGCGCCAGCAGTGAGATTAGGGCTAGCGGGTTTTACAATGAGCAGTTCTTC | CASSEIRASGFYNEQFF | TRBJ2-1 | many | TRBV10-1 | TRBD2
TGTGCCAGCAGAGGATCGGACAGGGGATTTACCGGGGAGCTGTTTTTT | CASRGSDRGFTGELFF | TRBJ2-2 | few | TRBV6-1 | TRBD1
TGTGCCAGCAGTGACCGGGGAAGCGGGCAGCCCCAGCATTTT | CASSDRGSGQPQHF | TRBJ1-5 | many | TRBV2 | -
TGTGCCAGCAGTTTATACGCCGGGACAGGGGCTGAAAAACTGTTTTTT | CASSLYAGTGAEKLFF | TRBJ1-4 | - | TRBV27 | TRBD1
TGTGCCAGCAGCGCGGACAGGAGGGGGACCTACACTGAAGCTTTCTTT | CASSADRRGTYTEAFF | TRBJ1-1 | many | TRBV13 | TRBD1
TGTGCCAGCAGCAGATTTGGGACAGGGTTTTACGAGCAGTACTTC | CASSRFGTGFYEQYF | TRBJ2-7 | many | TRBV6-1 | TRBD1
TGTGCCAGCATGAAGGGAATCAATCAGCCCCAGCATTTT | CASMKGINQPQHF | TRBJ1-5 | many | TRBV28 | -
TGCAGTGCCCCTAGGTTCGGGGATAACTATGGCTACACCTTC | CSAPRFGDNYGYTF | TRBJ1-2 | - | TRBV20-1 | -
TGTGCCAGCAGCGCGCAACAGGGCTACACCTTC | CASSAQQGYTF | TRBJ1-2 | - | TRBV5-4 | -
TGCAGTGCAACGCTAGCGGGGGGCCCGCGTAGCACAGATACGCAGTATTTT | CSATLAGGPRSTDTQYF | TRBJ2-3 | once | TRBV20-1 | TRBD2
TGCAGTGCTAGAGATAAGGGTGCAGGTCAGCCCCAGCATTTT | CSARDKGAGQPQHF | TRBJ1-5 | many | TRBV20-1 | -
TGTGCCAGCAGCTCGAGGGAGGATATTCAAGAGACCCAGTACTTC | CASSSREDIQETQYF | TRBJ2-5 | many | TRBV7-2 | -
TGTGCCAGCAGTATACGGGGCTATGAAGGCAATCAGCCCCAGCATTTT | CASSIRGYEGNQPQHF | TRBJ1-5 | many | TRBV6-1 | -
TGTGCCAGCAGCGCCCCCCCCTATGGCTACACCTTC | CASSAPPYGYTF | TRBJ1-2 | - | TRBV9 | -
TGTGCCATCACCGGTGGGGGTAAAGGGAGGACTGAAGCTTTCTTT | CAITGGGKGRTEAFF | TRBJ1-1 | many | TRBV10-3 | -
TGTGCCAGCGGACAGCTCATTGACGAGCAGTACTTC | CASGQLIDEQYF | TRBJ2-7 | many | TRBV7-9 | -
TGCGCCAGCAGCTCCCCCGGACAGGGGAGCTCCTACGAGCAGTACTTC | CASSSPGQGSSYEQYF | TRBJ2-7 | many | TRBV5-1 | TRBD1
TGCAGTGCCCCACGCGCTAGTAGTACAGATACGCAGTATTTT | CSAPRASSTDTQYF | TRBJ2-3 | many | TRBV20-1 | -
TGCAGTGCTAAGCGGCAAGAGACCCAGTACTTC | CSAKRQETQYF | TRBJ2-5 | many | TRBV20-1 | -
TGTGCCAGCAGCGTAGAGGGACAGGGAAAAAGTGGCTACACCTTC | CASSVEGQGKSGYTF | TRBJ1-2 | - | TRBV9 | TRBD1
TGCAGTGCTAGAGATCTTGGGATACAAGAGACCCAGTACTTC | CSARDLGIQETQYF | TRBJ2-5 | many | TRBV20-1 | -
TGTGCCAGCAGCTTGAGTGTTGGGACAGGAACCTACGAGCAGTACTTC | CASSLSVGTGTYEQYF | TRBJ2-7 | many | TRBV5-5 | TRBD1
TGTGCCAGCAGAGAAGGGGGGGGCAAAAACATTCAGTACTTC | CASREGGGKNIQYF | TRBJ2-4 | - | TRBV6-2/TRBV6-3 | -
TGTGCCAGCAGCCAAGATGATAGGGGCTCCTACGAGCAGTACTTC | CASSQDDRGSYEQYF | TRBJ2-7 | many | TRBV3-1 | -
TGTGCCAGCAGCTCCTCAAACACTGGGGCCAACGTCCTGACTTTC | CASSSSNTGANVLTF | TRBJ2-6 | many | TRBV7-9 | -
TGTGCCAGCAGTTATAGGGGTTCCACTGAAGCTTTCTTT | CASSYRGSTEAFF | TRBJ1-1 | many | TRBV27 | -
TGTGCCAGCAGCTTACCACCCAACGCGGGACGTCGGGGCACCATATATTTT | CASSLPPNAGRRGTIYF | TRBJ1-3 | many | TRBV7-3 | -
TGTGCCAGTAGCGTCTGGAGAGTGAGCGGGGCCAACGTCCTGACTTTC | CASSVWRVSGANVLTF | TRBJ2-6 | many | TRBV19 | -
TGCGCCAGCAGCGATCAGGGGCAGTACCAAGAGACCCAGTACTTC | CASSDQGQYQETQYF | TRBJ2-5 | - | TRBV5-1 | -
TGCAGTGCTAGAGATAGACGACAGGGCGAAACCTACGAGCAGTACTTC | CSARDRRQGETYEQYF | TRBJ2-7 | many | TRBV20-1 | TRBD1
TGTGCCAGCAGCTCCCGCCCGACAGGGAGTAATGAAAAACTGTTTTTT | CASSSRPTGSNEKLFF | TRBJ1-4 | - | TRBV7-9 | TRBD1
TGTGCCAGCAGTTTTAGTGGGGCGGTCGGCTACACCTTC | CASSFSGAVGYTF | TRBJ1-2 | many | TRBV12-3/TRBV12-4 | -
TGTGCCAGCTGTCCCCCGGGGGGCACGAACACTGAAGCTTTCTTT | CASCPPGGTNTEAFF | TRBJ1-1 | many | TRBV27 | -
TGTGCCAGCAGCCAAGCAGGGGGGGGGGGGCGACCTGAAGCTTTCTTT | CASSQAGGGGRPEAFF | TRBJ1-1 | few | TRBV4-2 | TRBD1
TGTGCCAGCAGTCTCTTAGAGGGAGGCGAGACCCAGTACTTC | CASSLLEGGETQYF | TRBJ2-5 | - | TRBV6-1 | -
TGTGCCAGCAGCGTAGAGGGGGGACCCTACGAGCAGTACTTC | CASSVEGGPYEQYF | TRBJ2-7 | many | TRBV9 | -
TGCGCCAGCAGCCAAGTTCCCGACTTCGCCCTGGAGCAGTTCTTC | CASSQVPDFALEQFF | TRBJ2-1 | few | TRBV4-1 | -